This entry features one T cell receptor (beta chain) sequence. The data belong to a study of blood T cell repertoires in COVID-19. Study information: Whether acute or convalescent, the COVID-19 samples came from the United States, Italy and Spain.

The CDR3 contains 16 residues. Trimming left V 5 bases short and J 4 bases short, with 18 bases between. From germline, CDR1 is SGDLS and CDR2 YYNGEE. The repertoire was sequenced with immunoSEQ multiplex PCR; TCRdb's copy has only in-frame clones and lacks some. The sample lists around 260,000 clones; around 86% were seen once. The rearrangement links TRBV9 to TRBJ1-4; D gene unclear. The source material was peripheral blood. The sequence derives from a human donor in a cohort sampled during active COVID-19. CDR3: CASSSGGPAGNEKLFF. CDR3 bases: TGTGCCAGCAGTAGCGGCGGGCCAGCCGGTAATGAAAAACTGTTTTTT.